The rows below give T cell receptor beta chains drawn from one sample of a study of blood T cell repertoires in COVID-19. TCRdb keeps only in-frame clones here, not all; method: immunoSEQ multiplex PCR. Among approximately 65,000 clones listed, approximately 93% were seen once. Sequenced sample: peripheral blood. The receptors were sampled from a man in his 70s with active COVID-19. CDR3s include the opening cysteine and the closing phenylalanine or tryptophan. The D gene is left open where the match is weak. For some rows the clone size is stated as once, few or many, or as a class when expanded; others skip it.

D gene,clone size,J gene,V gene,CDR3 DNA,CDR3 protein
TRBD1,.,TRBJ2-3,TRBV19,TGTGCCAGTAGTGTACGTAGGGACAGGGGTCAACCGAGCACAGATACGCAGTATTTT,CASSVRRDRGQPSTDTQYF
TRBD2,.,TRBJ2-3,TRBV3-1/TRBV3-2,TGTGCCAGCAGCCAAGCGGGACTACATGTTGCTACGCAGTATTTT,CASSQAGLHVATQYF
.,.,TRBJ2-1,TRBV9,TGTGCCAGCAGCGTTGCCAGGGGTTTCCCTGAGCAGTTCTTC,CASSVARGFPEQFF
TRBD1,.,TRBJ1-1,TRBV7-2,TGTGCCAGCAGCCTTCGTGGACAGGGGTACACTGAAGCTTTCTTT,CASSLRGQGYTEAFF
TRBD1,.,TRBJ2-5,TRBV25-1,TGTGCCAGCAGACCGCAGACAGGGGGTGGAAAAGAGACCCAGTACTTC,CASRPQTGGGKETQYF
TRBD1,.,TRBJ2-7,TRBV6-5,TGTGCCAGCAGTTATACAGGGGGCGGAGAGCAGTACTTC,CASSYTGGGEQYF
.,.,TRBJ1-6,TRBV10-3,TGTGCCATCAGTGTGGGGAGCTCACCCCTCCACTTT,CAISVGSSPLHF
.,.,TRBJ1-2,TRBV6-5,TGTGCCAGCAGTACAGGGCTACGGTATGGCTACACCTTC,CASSTGLRYGYTF
.,.,TRBJ1-4,TRBV5-1,TGCGCCAGCAGCTTGCAGGGTTCAGGTGAAAAACTGTTTTTT,CASSLQGSGEKLFF
TRBD2,.,TRBJ2-1,TRBV5-4,TGTGCCAGCAGCGCGGGACTAGCGGGGGGGCCTAATGAGCAGTTCTTC,CASSAGLAGGPNEQFF
TRBD2,.,TRBJ2-1,TRBV4-1,TGCGCCAGCAGCCAAGAAGGGGCGGGGGGGCCCTACAATGAGCAGTTCTTC,CASSQEGAGGPYNEQFF
.,.,TRBJ2-1,TRBV7-2,TGTGCCAGCAGCTTGTTCCTGGACAGCTTGTGGGACGGCTTTGAGCAGTTCTTC,CASSLFLDSLWDGFEQFF
TRBD2,once,TRBJ2-3,TRBV19,TGTGCCAGTAATCCGACTAGCGGGGGTACAGATACGCAGTATTTT,CASNPTSGGTDTQYF
.,.,TRBJ2-6,TRBV9,TGTGCCAGCAGCGCAAATGCGGAGAGTCGGAGCTCTGGGGCCAACGTCCTGACTTTC,CASSANAESRSSGANVLTF
.,.,TRBJ1-5,TRBV19,TGTGCCAGTAGCGGCAGACCTACAGGGCCCCAGCATTTT,CASSGRPTGPQHF
TRBD1,.,TRBJ2-7,TRBV6-5,TGTGCCAGCAGTTACTTTGGGACAGGGGGCTACGAGCAGTACTTC,CASSYFGTGGYEQYF
TRBD1,.,TRBJ2-5,TRBV20-1,TGCAGTGCTAGTCGACAGGGGACCGACCAAGAGACCCAGTACTTC,CSASRQGTDQETQYF
.,.,TRBJ2-1,TRBV5-1,TGCGCCAGCAGCTTGGCGGGAATGTCCTACAATGAGCAGTTCTTC,CASSLAGMSYNEQFF
.,.,TRBJ2-3,TRBV7-2,TGTGCCAGCAGCTTACGAGGTAGAGATACGCAGTATTTT,CASSLRGRDTQYF
TRBD1,.,TRBJ2-5,TRBV7-2,TGTGCCAGCAGCACACCACAACCTGGGACAGGGAGAAGAAGGGAGACCCAGTACTTC,CASSTPQPGTGRRRETQYF
TRBD1,.,TRBJ2-2,TRBV2,TGTGCCAGCAGGGGAACCGGACAGGGTCGCCCCGGGGAGCTGTTTTTT,CASRGTGQGRPGELFF
.,.,TRBJ1-4,TRBV7-9,TGTGCCAGCAGCTTCGGGGTTCAGGAAAAACTGTTTTTT,CASSFGVQEKLFF
.,.,TRBJ2-4,TRBV6-6,TGTGCCAGCGAGGCTGAGAAAAACATTCAGTACTTC,CASEAEKNIQYF
.,.,TRBJ1-2,TRBV6-2/TRBV6-3,TGTGCCAGCAGTTTGTTGCGGGGGCACTATGGCTACACCTTC,CASSLLRGHYGYTF
TRBD1,.,TRBJ1-1,TRBV11-1,TGTGCCAGCAGCCCAGAAGAGACAGGGCCCACTGAAGCTTTCTTT,CASSPEETGPTEAFF
.,few,TRBJ2-7,TRBV4-3,TGCGCCAGCAGCCAAGATTATAGTCCCTCCTACGAGCAGTACTTC,CASSQDYSPSYEQYF
.,.,TRBJ2-7,TRBV11-2,TGTGCCAGCAGCCCATCCGGGGACTACGAGCAGTACTTC,CASSPSGDYEQYF
.,once,TRBJ1-1,TRBV7-2,TGTGCCAGCAGCTACACCCGGGGGGGCGGAACTGAAGCTTTCTTT,CASSYTRGGGTEAFF
TRBD1,.,TRBJ2-6,TRBV18,TGTGCCAGCTCACCACAGGGGGCCTCTGGGGCCAACGTCCTGACTTTC,CASSPQGASGANVLTF
.,.,TRBJ2-1,TRBV5-1,TGCGCCAGCAGCTTGGCCCGGGGGGCCAGTCGGAATGAGCAGTTCTTC,CASSLARGASRNEQFF
TRBD1,.,TRBJ2-3,TRBV11-3,TGTGCCAGCAGCTTAATCAGGACAGGGTCAGATACGCAGTATTTT,CASSLIRTGSDTQYF
.,.,TRBJ1-1,TRBV10-3,TGTGCCATCACTCCGCAGGGGTTGGGACCAGAAAACACTGAAGCTTTCTTT,CAITPQGLGPENTEAFF
.,.,TRBJ2-1,TRBV10-3,TGTGCCATCAGTGTAATGAGCATTCCCGATGAGCAGTTCTTC,CAISVMSIPDEQFF
TRBD1,.,TRBJ2-3,TRBV19,TGTGCCAGTAGACAGGGGACAGATACGCAGTATTTT,CASRQGTDTQYF
TRBD2,.,TRBJ2-5,TRBV5-8,TGTGCCAGCAGCATAGGGACTAGCGGCCCCGGTCAAGAGACCCAGTACTTC,CASSIGTSGPGQETQYF
TRBD2,.,TRBJ2-3,TRBV7-6,TGTGCCAGCAGCCAGGGACTAGCGGGGAGCCCTAGCACAGATACGCAGTATTTT,CASSQGLAGSPSTDTQYF
.,.,TRBJ1-4,TRBV5-8,TGTGCCAGCAGCTGGGGACTTGCTGGAGAAAAACTGTTTTTT,CASSWGLAGEKLFF
.,few,TRBJ2-3,TRBV11-3,TGTGCCAGCAGCTTACGCGGCACCGAAAGCACAGATACGCAGTATTTT,CASSLRGTESTDTQYF
.,.,TRBJ2-7,TRBV7-2,TGTGCCAGCAGCAGCGAGTACGGGGTCTCCTACGAGCAGTACTTC,CASSSEYGVSYEQYF
.,once,TRBJ1-1,TRBV5-1,TGCGCCAGCAGCTTGGTTGGCCGGGGGAACACTGAAGCTTTCTTT,CASSLVGRGNTEAFF
.,.,TRBJ1-4,TRBV19,TGTGCCAGTAGTCCCGGACAGACAACTAATGAAAAACTGTTTTTT,CASSPGQTTNEKLFF
.,.,TRBJ2-5,TRBV5-1,TGCGCCAGCAGACAAACGACAGTCCAAGAGACCCAGTACTTC,CASRQTTVQETQYF
.,.,TRBJ2-2,TRBV5-1,TGCGCCAGCAGCGGCTCGGGACTGGGGGCCGGGGAGCTGTTTTTT,CASSGSGLGAGELFF
TRBD2,.,TRBJ2-1,TRBV19,TGTGCCAGTAGTCCGCCGGGACTATCCTACAATGAGCAGTTCTTC,CASSPPGLSYNEQFF
TRBD1,.,TRBJ1-1,TRBV7-6,TGTGCCAGCAGCTTAGGTATTCAGGGGGGTACTGAAGCTTTCTTT,CASSLGIQGGTEAFF
.,.,TRBJ2-2,TRBV11-3,TGTGCCAGCAGCTTAGGAGGTGCCGGGGAGCTGTTTTTT,CASSLGGAGELFF
.,.,TRBJ2-7,TRBV14,TGTGCCAGCAGCCAAGGGGTCAGGGTAGACTACGAGCAGTACTTC,CASSQGVRVDYEQYF
.,.,TRBJ2-1,TRBV5-5,TGTGCCAGCAGCTTGAGGGGCGGGGATGAGCAGTTCTTC,CASSLRGGDEQFF
TRBD2,once,TRBJ2-1,TRBV6-5,TGTGCCAGCAGTCCCAGGACTAGCCAGACATCCGAGCAGTTCTTC,CASSPRTSQTSEQFF
.,.,TRBJ2-3,TRBV6-5,TGTGCCAGCAGTTACCCGACAGGGAGGTCAGATACGCAGTATTTT,CASSYPTGRSDTQYF